The clone carrying this TCR beta chain was seen only a few times. Its target is not known. The entry originates in a study of beta chain features in type 1 diabetes. Study-level findings and limits: Possible PCR preference for shorter templates applied equally to patients and controls. An over-representation of cells with high TCR expression could result from cDNA sequencing. Within each of all four CD4+ subsets, Type 1 diabetes patients had TCRB CDR3s that were moderately but significantly shorter. Compared to healthy donors, patients appeared to have naive, central memory and Treg TCRB repertoires that were more alike.

Looked up from germline, CDR1 is MNHEY and CDR2 is SVGAGI. Trimming shortened V by 2 bases and J by 1 base, and 6 bases separated the two germline ends. The CDR3 is made up of 14 amino acids. Of the isolated RNA, all was reverse transcribed, and so the sequenced material was expressed TCRB transcripts. Profiled with immunoSEQ multiplex PCR; TCRdb holds only in-frame clones, not every one. The table includes hundreds of thousands of clones, around 16% detected once. In all sorted populations, purity surpassed 98%. This chain connects TRBV6-5 to TRBJ1-5; unclear D gene. The clonotype originates from a man between 18 and 29 years old with type 1 diabetes. The sample was naive CD4+ T cells from blood. The CDR3 is CASSYLGSNQPQHF. In nucleotides, the CDR3 is TGTGCCAGCAGTTACCTTGGCAGCAATCAGCCCCAGCATTTT.